Below, 4 T cell receptor beta chains from the same sample are listed, as sequenced in a study of T cells after yellow fever vaccination. TCRdb processed the 5' RACE reads anew with MiXCR; each CDR3 protein has one entry. The sample lists 250,000 to 400,000 distinct CDR3 sequences; roughly 4.3% were seen once. The sample in question was PBMCs, obtained 5 days after the yellow fever booster vaccination. The receptors originated from a man aged 18 to 30 who received the YFV17D yellow fever vaccine.

This clonotype has a handful of counts. The rearrangement uses TRBV11-1 and TRBJ2-5, with D tentatively TRBD2 (5 bases). Germline-derived CDR1 and CDR2 are SGHAT and FQDESV (reference sequence). This CDR3 is built from 16 residues. V lost 1 base and J 2 bases, leaving 14 bases between the germline ends. The CDR3 spells CASSLGLGVRQETQYF. The CDR3 DNA follows: TGTGCCAGCAGCTTAGGCCTGGGAGTACGGCAAGAGACCCAGTACTTC.

CDR3 nucleotide sequence: TGTGCCAGCAGCTTGAGGGGGGCGTACGAGCAGTACGTC. Translated, it gives CASSLRGAYEQYV. J is TRBJ2-7 and V is TRBV5-4; D possibly matches TRBD1 or TRBD2 (6 bases each). The CDR3 extends over 13 amino acids. Germline V gene lookup returns CDR1 SGHNT and CDR2 YYREEE (reference sequence). V lost 1 base and J 4 bases, leaving 9 bases between the germline ends.

CDR3 protein: CASSLWASEGDGYTF. The CDR3 DNA reads TGTGCCAGCAGTTTATGGGCATCCGAGGGGGATGGCTACACCTTC. The rearrangement uses TRBV12-3 or TRBV12-4 and TRBJ1-2; D possibly corresponds to TRBD1 (6 bases). V shed 2 bases and J shed 6 bases, with 16 bases lying between them. The CDR3 consists of 15 residues.

This clonotype was seen many times. The J gene is TRBJ2-3, the V gene TRBV29-1; a weak D match, TRBD2 (6 bases). CDR1 and CDR2 from the germline V gene are SQVTM and ANQGSEA. V was shortened by 7 bases and J by 2 bases, with 16 bases between the two germline ends. This CDR3 is 14 amino acids long. The CDR3 bases are TGCAGCGGTCACCCAGGAGGGTCCACAGATACGCAGTATTTT. Amino acid sequence: CSGHPGGSTDTQYF.